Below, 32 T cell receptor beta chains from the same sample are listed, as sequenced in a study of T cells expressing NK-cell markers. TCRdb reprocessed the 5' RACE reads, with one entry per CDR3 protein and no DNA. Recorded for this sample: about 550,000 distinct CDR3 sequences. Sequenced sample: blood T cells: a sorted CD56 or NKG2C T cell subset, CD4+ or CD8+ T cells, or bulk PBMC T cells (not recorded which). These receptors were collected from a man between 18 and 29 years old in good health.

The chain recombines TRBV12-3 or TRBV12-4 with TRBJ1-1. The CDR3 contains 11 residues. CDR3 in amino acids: CASSFGEAAFF.

CDR3 protein: CASSLTHPLELFF. The rearrangement links TRBV11-2 to TRBJ2-2; the TRBD2 assignment by TCRdb is unverifiable without DNA. This CDR3 spans 13 amino acids. CDR1 and CDR2 (germline): SGHAT, FQNNGV.

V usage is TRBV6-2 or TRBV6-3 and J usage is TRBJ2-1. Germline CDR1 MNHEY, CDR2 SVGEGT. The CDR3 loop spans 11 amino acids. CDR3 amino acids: CASSPKHEQFF.

This chain's CDR3 is CATSRGGGRTRTNEKLFF. The rearrangement uses TRBV15 and TRBJ1-4; no DNA is available, so the TRBD1 call from TCRdb remains unchecked. The CDR3 covers 18 residues. Germline V CDR1 and CDR2: LNHNV, YYDKDF (reference sequence).

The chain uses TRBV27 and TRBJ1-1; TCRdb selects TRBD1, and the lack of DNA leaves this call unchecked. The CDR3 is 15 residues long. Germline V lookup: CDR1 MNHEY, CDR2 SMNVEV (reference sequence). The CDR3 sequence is CASSLSQGGNTEAFF.

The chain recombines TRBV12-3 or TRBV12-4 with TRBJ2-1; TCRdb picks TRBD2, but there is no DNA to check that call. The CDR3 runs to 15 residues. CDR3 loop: CASSFGGTQWNEQFF.

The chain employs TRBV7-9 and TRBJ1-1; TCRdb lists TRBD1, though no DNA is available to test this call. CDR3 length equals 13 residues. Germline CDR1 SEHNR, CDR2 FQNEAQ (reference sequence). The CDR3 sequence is CASSLEVQGRAFF.

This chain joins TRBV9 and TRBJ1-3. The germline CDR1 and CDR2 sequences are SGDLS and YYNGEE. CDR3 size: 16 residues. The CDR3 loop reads CASSVEARAPGNTIYF.

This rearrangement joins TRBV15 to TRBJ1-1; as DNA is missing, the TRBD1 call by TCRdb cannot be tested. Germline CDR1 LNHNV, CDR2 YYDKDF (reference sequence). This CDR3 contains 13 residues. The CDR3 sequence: CATSRDQGRQAFF.

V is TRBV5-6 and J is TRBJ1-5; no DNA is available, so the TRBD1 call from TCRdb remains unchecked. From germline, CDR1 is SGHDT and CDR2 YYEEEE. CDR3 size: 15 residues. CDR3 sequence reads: CASSLYPAPDQPQHF.

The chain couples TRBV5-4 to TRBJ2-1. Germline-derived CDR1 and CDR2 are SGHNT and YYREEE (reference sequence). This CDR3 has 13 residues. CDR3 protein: CASSLGRRNEQFF.

CDR3 sequence reads: CSVEDEAAGNTIYF. This chain joins TRBV29-1 and TRBJ1-3. Germline V gene data show CDR1 as SQVTM and CDR2 as ANQGSEA. The CDR3 consists of 14 residues. Complete variable domain (other parts from reference TRBV29-1 and TRBJ1-3): SAVISQKPSRDICQRGTSLTIQCQVDSQVTMMFWYRQQPGQSLTLIATANQGSEATYESGFVIDKFPISRPNLTFSTLTVSNMSPEDSSIYLCSVEDEAAGNTIYFGEGSWLTVV.

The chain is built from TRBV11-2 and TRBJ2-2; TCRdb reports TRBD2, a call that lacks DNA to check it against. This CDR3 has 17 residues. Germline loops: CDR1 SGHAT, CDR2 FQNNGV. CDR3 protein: CASSLGTSGRNTGELFF.

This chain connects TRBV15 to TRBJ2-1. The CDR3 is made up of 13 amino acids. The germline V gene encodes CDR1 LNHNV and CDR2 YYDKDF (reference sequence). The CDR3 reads CATSRLTTVEQFF.

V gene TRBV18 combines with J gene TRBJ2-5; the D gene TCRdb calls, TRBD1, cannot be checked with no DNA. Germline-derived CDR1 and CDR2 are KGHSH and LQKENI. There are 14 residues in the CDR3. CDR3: CASSQDRSEETQYF.

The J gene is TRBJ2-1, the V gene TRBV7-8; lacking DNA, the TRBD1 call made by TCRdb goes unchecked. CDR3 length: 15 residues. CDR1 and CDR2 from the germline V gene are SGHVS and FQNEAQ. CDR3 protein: CASSLTRWSYNEQFF.

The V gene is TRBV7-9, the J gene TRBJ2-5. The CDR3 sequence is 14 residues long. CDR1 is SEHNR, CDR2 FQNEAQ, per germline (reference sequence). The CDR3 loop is CASSVTWDPETQYF.

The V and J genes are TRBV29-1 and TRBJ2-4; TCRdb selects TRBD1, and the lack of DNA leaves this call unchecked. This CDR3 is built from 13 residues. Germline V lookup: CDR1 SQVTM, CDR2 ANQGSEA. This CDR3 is CSVDPRDRGIQYF.

CDR3 in amino acids: CAWSVKPGQGTHGYTF. The chain is built from TRBV30 and TRBJ1-2; TCRdb picks TRBD1, but there is no DNA to check that call. Germline-derived CDR1 and CDR2 are GTSNPN and SVGIG (reference sequence). The CDR3 is 16 residues long.

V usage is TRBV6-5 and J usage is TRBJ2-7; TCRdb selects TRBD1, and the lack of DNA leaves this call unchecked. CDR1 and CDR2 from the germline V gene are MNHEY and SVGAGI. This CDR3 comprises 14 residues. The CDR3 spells CASSYLRGTYEQYF.

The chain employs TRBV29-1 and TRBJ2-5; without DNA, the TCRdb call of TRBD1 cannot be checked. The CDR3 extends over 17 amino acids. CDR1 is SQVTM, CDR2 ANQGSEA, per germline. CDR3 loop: CSVEDRAGQNTQETQYF.

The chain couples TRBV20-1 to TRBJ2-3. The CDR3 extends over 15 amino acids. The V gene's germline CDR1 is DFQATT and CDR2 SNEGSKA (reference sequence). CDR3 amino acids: CSAHARPERTDTQYF.

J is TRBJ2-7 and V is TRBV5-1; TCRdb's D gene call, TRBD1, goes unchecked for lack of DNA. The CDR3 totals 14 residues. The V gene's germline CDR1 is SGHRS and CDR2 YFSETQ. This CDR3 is CASSPDSGSYEQYF.

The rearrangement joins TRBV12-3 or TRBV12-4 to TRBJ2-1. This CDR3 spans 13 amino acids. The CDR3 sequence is CASRPTVNNEQFF.

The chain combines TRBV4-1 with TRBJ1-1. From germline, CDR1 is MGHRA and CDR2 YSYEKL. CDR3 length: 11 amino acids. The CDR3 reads CASSQDGWAFF.

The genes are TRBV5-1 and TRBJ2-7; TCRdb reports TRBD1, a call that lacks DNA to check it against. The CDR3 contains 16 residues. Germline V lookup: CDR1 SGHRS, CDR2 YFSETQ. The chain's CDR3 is CASSSALGGGLYEQYF.

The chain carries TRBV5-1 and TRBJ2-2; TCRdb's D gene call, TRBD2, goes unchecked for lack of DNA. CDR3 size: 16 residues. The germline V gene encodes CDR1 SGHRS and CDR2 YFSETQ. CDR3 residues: CASSLKLAGGSGELFF.

CDR3 region: CSAPSGQTRLNNQPQHF. The chain combines TRBV20-1 with TRBJ1-5; there is no DNA to check the TCRdb D call of TRBD1. The CDR3 has 17 residues. Germline V gene lookup returns CDR1 DFQATT and CDR2 SNEGSKA (reference sequence).

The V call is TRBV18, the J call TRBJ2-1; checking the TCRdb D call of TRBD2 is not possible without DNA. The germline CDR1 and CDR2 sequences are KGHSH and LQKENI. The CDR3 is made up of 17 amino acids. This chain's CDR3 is CASSPSKASGIYNEQFF.

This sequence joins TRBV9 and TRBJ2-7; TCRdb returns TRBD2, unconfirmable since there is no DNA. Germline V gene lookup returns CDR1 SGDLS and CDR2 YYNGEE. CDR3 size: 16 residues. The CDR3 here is CASSVSSGSFGYEQYF.

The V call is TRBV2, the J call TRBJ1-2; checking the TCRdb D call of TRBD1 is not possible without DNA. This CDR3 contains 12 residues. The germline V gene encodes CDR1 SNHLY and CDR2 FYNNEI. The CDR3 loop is CAGHLEGNGYTF.

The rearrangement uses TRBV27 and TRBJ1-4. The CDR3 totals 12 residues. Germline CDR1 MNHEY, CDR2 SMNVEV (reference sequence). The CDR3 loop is CASSSYNEKLFF.